The source of this T cell receptor (beta chain) is a study of blood T cells in healthy people across ages (dated by TCRdb to 2014 to 2015). In terms of the full investigation: Template switching captured roughly one uniquely barcoded TCR beta cDNA molecule per two T cells in model experiments. Age-related changes in TCR beta repertoire diversity were measured in the study by deep sequencing normalized with unique cDNA molecular identifiers. Donors were grouped into four age groups: young (average approximately 15 years), middle-aged (39), aged (approximately 58) and long-lived (just over 80). To avoid experimental bias, donors of different ages were spread randomly across the sequencing lanes. Using the same blood draw, the study looked at two additional independent replicas of 1 million unique cDNA reads for two donors, one aged 18 to 29 and the other aged 80 or older. Points the paper makes about the study in general: Total diversity estimates from one million sequenced T cells were considered lower bounds and underestimates. The long-lived group showed more naive CD4+ T cells, fewer expanded clones and increased TCR diversity than the aged group, suggesting age selection. Observed TCR beta diversity per million T cells fell roughly linearly with age, and a significant reduction was already apparent by age around 36. Because donor CMV infection status was unknown, age-related changes in expanded clonotypes were potentially confounded. Observed TCR beta diversity correlated strongly with the percentage of naive T cells measured by flow cytometry. Because profiling used bulk unsorted PBMCs, naive and antigen-experienced compartments could not be compared conclusively.

Receptor libraries were prepared by 5' RACE. A second PCR of roughly 7 to 12 cycles was performed with a sample-barcoded 5' primer and a J-beta primer mix. A unique molecular identifier was introduced onto each TCR beta cDNA molecule by a template-switch 5' adaptor carrying 12 random nucleotides. At least 3 million CDR3-containing paired-end reads were obtained from each sample. First-strand cDNA was synthesized from all RNA with the Mint cDNA synthesis kit, primed by a TRBC-specific oligonucleotide. Following uracil-DNA glycosylase treatment, a first 18-cycle PCR with universal primers M1SS and BC2_uni_R was performed on all cDNA. The authors processed their data as follows. Each sample was normalized by randomly selecting 1 million high-quality reads, each carrying a distinct molecular identifier. Instead of being binned into consensus sequences, reads with shared molecular identifiers were discarded. MiTCR, with a Q25 quality threshold and the strictest error-elimination algorithm, was used for CDR3 identification, clonotype clustering and error correction. A nonparametric unseen species model with Euler transformation was used to estimate lower-bound total TCR beta diversity. The public reads were quality trimmed at Q25 with fastp and then assembled into clones with MiXCR by TCRdb, keeping productive beta chains. Entries that share a CDR3 protein sequence are merged under the most common genes and DNA. The V and J calls reflect TCRdb's pipeline rather than the authors' work. For this sample there are 1.8 million or so distinct CDR3 sequences; about two fifths appear just once. The top ten constitute more than 20% of the sample.

The roughly 38 donors, aged 6 to 90 years, were systemically healthy Caucasian individuals from Russia. Each donor gave ten milliliters of peripheral blood, collected into EDTA-treated Vacutainer tubes. PBMCs were isolated by Ficoll-Paque density-gradient centrifugation, with at least 6 million obtained per sample. Trizol reagent was used to extract total RNA from the PBMCs, yielding at least 5.5 micrograms per sample. For every donor, an aliquot of PBMCs went through flow cytometry to measure the percentages of naive CD45RAhigh/CD27high T cells. Of note for this clonotype: Its antigen remains unidentified. One junction end does not reproduce the germline sequence, and a read error may be involved.

The origin of this receptor is a human donor in good health. Sequenced sample: blood.

The CDR3 here reads CVSSLTIGTSGGHTDTQYF. The DNA is TGTGTCAGCAGCTTGACCATCGGGACTAGCGGGGGACACACAGATACGCAGTATTTT. The sequence links TRBV7-9 to TRBJ2-3, with 14 central nucleotides matching TRBD2. Per the germline V gene (reference sequence), SEHNR is the CDR1 and FQNEAQ is the CDR2. Reading from cysteine to phenylalanine, the CDR3 counts 19 amino acids. CDR3 DNA is the only sequence kept; it has 57 bases, read in frame from the first base.